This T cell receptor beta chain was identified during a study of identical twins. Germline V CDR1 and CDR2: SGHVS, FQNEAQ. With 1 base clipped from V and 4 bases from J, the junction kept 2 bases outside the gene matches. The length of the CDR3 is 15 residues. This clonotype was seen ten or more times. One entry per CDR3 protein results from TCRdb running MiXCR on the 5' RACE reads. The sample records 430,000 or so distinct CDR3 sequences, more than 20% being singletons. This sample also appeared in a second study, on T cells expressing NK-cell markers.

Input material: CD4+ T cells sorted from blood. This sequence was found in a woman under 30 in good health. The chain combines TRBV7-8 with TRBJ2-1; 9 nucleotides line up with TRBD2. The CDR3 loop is CASSLGLAEYNEQFF. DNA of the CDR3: TGTGCCAGCAGCTTAGGACTAGCGGAGTACAATGAGCAGTTCTTC.